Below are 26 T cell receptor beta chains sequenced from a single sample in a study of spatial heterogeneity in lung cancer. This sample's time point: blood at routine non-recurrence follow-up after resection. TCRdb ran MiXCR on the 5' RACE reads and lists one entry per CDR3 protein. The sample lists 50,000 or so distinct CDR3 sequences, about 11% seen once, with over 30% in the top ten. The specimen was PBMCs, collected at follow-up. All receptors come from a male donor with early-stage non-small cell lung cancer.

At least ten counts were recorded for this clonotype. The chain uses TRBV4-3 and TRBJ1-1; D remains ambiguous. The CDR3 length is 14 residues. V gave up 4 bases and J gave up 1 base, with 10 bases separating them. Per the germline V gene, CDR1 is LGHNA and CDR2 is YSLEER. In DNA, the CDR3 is TGCGCCAGCAGCCCGTCCAGAGGGAACACTGAAGCTTTCTTT. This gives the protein CASSPSRGNTEAFF.

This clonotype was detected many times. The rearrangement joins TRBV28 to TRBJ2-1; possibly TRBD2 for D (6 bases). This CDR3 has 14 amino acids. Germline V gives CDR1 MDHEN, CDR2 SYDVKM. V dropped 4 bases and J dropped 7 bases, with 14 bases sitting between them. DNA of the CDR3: TGTGCCAGCAGTTCAGGAGGGATAAGGAATGAGCAGTTCTTC. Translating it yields CASSSGGIRNEQFF.

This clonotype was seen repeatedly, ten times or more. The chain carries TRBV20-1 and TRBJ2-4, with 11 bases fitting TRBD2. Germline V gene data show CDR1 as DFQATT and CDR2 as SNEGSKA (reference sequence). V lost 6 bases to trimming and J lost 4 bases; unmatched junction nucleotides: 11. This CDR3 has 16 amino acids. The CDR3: CSAVAGGIVAKNIQYF. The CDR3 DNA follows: TGCAGTGCCGTAGCGGGGGGGATAGTTGCGAAAAACATTCAGTACTTC.

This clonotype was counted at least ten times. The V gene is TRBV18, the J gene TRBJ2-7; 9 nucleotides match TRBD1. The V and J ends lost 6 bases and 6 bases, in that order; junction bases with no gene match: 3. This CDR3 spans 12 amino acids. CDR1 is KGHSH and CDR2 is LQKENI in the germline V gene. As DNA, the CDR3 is TGTGCCAGCTCTCCGGACAGGGGCGAGCAGTACTTC. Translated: CASSPDRGEQYF.

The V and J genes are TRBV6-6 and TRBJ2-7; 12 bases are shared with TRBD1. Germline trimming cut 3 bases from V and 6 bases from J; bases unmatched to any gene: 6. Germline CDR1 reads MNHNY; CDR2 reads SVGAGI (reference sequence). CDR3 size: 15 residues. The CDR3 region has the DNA TGTGCCAGCAGTTATTCCGGGACAGGGGGCGGCGAGCAGTACTTC. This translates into CASSYSGTGGGEQYF.

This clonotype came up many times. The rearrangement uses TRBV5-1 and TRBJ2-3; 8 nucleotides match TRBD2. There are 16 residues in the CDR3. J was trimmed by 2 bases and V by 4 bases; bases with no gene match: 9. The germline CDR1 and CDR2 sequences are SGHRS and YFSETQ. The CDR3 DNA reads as TGCGCCAGCAGCCCCGCTCCGGGACTAGTCACAGATACGCAGTATTTT. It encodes CASSPAPGLVTDTQYF.

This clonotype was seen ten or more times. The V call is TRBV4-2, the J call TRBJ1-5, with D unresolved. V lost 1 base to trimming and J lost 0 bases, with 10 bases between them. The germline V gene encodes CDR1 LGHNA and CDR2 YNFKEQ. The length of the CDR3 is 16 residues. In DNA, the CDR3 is TGTGCCAGCAGCCAAGGGAACAGTAATAGCAATCAGCCCCAGCATTTT. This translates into CASSQGNSNSNQPQHF.

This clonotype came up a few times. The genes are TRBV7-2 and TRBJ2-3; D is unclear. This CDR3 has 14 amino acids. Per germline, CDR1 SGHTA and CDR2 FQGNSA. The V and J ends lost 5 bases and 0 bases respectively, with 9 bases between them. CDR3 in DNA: TGTGCCAGCAGCCCAATGGGCAGCACAGATACGCAGTATTTT. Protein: CASSPMGSTDTQYF. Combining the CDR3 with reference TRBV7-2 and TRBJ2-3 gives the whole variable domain GAGVSQSPSNKVTEKGKDVELRCDPISGHTALYWYRQSLGQGLEFLIYFQGNSAPDKSGLPSDRFSAERTGGSVSTLTIQRTQQEDSAVYLCASSPMGSTDTQYFGPGTRLTVL.

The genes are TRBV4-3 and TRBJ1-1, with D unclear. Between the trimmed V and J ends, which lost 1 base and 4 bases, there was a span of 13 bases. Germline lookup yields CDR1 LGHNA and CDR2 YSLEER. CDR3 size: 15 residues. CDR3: CASSQVERSPTEAFF. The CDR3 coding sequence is TGCGCCAGCAGCCAAGTTGAAAGGAGTCCCACTGAAGCTTTCTTT.

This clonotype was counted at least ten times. The CDR3 protein is CASSPIKNPPNKRRYGYTF. CDR3 coding DNA: TGTGCCAGCAGCCCGATAAAAAACCCGCCAAATAAGAGGAGATATGGCTACACCTTC. The rearrangement uses TRBV7-9 and TRBJ1-2; D remains unclear. Germline V gene sequence: CDR1 SEHNR, CDR2 FQNEAQ (reference sequence). The germline V and J ends were trimmed by 5 bases and 5 bases, with 30 bases remaining between them. CDR3 size: 19 residues.

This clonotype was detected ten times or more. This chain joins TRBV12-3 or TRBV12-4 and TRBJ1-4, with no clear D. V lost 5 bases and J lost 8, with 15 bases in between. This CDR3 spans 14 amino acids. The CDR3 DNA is TGTGCCAGCAGTCCTGAAGGGCTGCGAGAAAAACTGTTTTTT. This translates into CASSPEGLREKLFF.

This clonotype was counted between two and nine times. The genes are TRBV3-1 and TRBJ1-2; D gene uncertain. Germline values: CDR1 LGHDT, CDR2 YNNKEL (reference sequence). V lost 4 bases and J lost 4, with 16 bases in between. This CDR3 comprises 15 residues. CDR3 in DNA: TGTGCCAGCAGCCCGGGTCAACGGAAGCCCTATGGCTACACCTTC. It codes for CASSPGQRKPYGYTF.

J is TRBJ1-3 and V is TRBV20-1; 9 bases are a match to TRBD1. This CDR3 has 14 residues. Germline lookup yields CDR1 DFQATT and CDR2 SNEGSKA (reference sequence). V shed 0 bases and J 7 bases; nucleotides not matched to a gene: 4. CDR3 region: CSARDPTGGNTIYF. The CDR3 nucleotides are TGCAGTGCTAGAGACCCAACAGGGGGCAACACCATATATTTT.

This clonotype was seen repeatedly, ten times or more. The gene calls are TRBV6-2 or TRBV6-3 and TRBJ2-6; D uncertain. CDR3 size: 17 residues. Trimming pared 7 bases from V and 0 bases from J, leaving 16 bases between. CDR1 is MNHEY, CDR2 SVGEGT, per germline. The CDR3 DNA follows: TGTGCCAGCAATATAGATCTACGAGACTCTGGGGCCAACGTCCTGACTTTC. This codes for CASNIDLRDSGANVLTF.

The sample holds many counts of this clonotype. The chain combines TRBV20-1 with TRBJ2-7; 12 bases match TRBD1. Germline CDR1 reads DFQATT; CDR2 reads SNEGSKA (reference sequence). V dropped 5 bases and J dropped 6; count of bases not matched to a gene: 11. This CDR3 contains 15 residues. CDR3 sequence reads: CSAGLGTGGLGEQYF. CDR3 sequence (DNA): TGCAGTGCTGGTCTCGGGACAGGGGGCTTGGGCGAGCAGTACTTC.

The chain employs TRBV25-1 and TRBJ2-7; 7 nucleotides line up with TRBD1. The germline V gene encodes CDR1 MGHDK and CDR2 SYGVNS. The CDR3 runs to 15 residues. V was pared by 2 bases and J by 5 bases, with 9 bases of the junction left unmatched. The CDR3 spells CASSETFGTVHEQYF. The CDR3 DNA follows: TGTGCCAGCAGTGAAACCTTCGGGACAGTTCACGAGCAGTACTTC.

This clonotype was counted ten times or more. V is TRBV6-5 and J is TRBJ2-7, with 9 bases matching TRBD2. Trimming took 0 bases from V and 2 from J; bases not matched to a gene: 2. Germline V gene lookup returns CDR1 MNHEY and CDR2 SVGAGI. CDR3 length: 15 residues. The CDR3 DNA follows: TGTGCCAGCAGTTACTCGACTAGCGGAGCCTACGAGCAGTACTTC. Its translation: CASSYSTSGAYEQYF.

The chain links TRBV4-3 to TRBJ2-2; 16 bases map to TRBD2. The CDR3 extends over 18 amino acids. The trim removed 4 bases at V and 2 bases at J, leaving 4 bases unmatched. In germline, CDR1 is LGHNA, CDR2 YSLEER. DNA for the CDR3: TGCGCCAGCAGCCCGGGACTAGCGGGAGGGCTTAACACCGGGGAGCTGTTTTTT. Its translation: CASSPGLAGGLNTGELFF.

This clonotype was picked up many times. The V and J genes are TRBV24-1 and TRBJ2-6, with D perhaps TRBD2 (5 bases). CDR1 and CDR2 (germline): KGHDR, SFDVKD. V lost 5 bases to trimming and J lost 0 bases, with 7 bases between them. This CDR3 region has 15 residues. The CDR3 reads CATSVGSSGANVLTF. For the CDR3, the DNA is TGTGCCACCAGTGTGGGGAGCTCTGGGGCCAACGTCCTGACTTTC.

The chain's CDR3 is CASIKTSGTNTGELFF. The CDR3 coding sequence is TGTGCCAGCATTAAGACTAGCGGGACGAACACCGGGGAGCTGTTTTTT. The chain is built from TRBV27 and TRBJ2-2; 11 bases match TRBD2. The CDR3 extends over 16 amino acids. The germline V gene has CDR1 MNHEY and CDR2 SMNVEV (reference sequence). V gave up 7 bases and J gave up 0 bases; unmatched junction bases: 4.

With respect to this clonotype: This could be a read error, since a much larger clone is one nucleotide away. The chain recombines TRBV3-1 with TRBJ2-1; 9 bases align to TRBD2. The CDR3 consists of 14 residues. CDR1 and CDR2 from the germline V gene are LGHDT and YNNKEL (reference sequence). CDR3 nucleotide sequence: TGTGCCAGCAGCCAGACTAGCGGTTACAATAAGCAGTTCTTC. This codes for CASSQTSGYNKQFF.

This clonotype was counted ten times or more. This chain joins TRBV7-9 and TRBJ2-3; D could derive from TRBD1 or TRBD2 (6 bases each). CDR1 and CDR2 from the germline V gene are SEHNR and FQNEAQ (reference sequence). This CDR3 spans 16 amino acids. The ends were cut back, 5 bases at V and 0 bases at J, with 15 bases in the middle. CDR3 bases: TGTGCCAGCAGCCCCAGGGGAGGCAGTAGCACAGATACGCAGTATTTT. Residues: CASSPRGGSSTDTQYF.

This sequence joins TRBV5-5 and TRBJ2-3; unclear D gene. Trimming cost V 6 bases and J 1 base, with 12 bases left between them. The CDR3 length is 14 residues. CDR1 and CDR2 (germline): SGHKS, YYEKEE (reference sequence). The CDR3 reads CASTRNLGTDTQYF. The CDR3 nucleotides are TGTGCCAGCACCAGAAATCTTGGCACAGATACGCAGTATTTT.

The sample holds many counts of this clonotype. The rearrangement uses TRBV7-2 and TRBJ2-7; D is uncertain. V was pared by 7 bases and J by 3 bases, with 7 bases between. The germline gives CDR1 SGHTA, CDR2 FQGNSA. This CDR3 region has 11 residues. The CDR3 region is CASTDNYEQYF. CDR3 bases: TGTGCCAGCACTGACAACTACGAGCAGTACTTC. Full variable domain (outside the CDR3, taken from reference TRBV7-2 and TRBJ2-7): GAGVSQSPSNKVTEKGKDVELRCDPISGHTALYWYRQSLGQGLEFLIYFQGNSAPDKSGLPSDRFSAERTGGSVSTLTIQRTQQEDSAVYLCASTDNYEQYFGPGTRLTVT.

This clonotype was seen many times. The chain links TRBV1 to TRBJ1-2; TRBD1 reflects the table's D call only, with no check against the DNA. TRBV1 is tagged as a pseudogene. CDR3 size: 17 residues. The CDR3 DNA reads TGCACCAGCAGCTTCACAGGGGTTGATCTAAGCCACTATGGCTACACCTTC. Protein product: CTSSFTGVDLSHYGYTF.

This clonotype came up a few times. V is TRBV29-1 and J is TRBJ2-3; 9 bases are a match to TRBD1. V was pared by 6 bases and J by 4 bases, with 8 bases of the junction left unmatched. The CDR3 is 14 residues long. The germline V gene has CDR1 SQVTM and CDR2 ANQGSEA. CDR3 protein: CSVETGGRPDTQYF. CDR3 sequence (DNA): TGCAGCGTGGAGACAGGGGGACGTCCAGATACGCAGTATTTT.